This TCR beta chain was recorded in a study of blood T cell repertoires in COVID-19. Study information: The United States, Italy and Spain supplied acute and convalescent COVID-19 samples. PBMCs, B-cell-depleted T cells, or T cells provided the cDNA or gDNA that made up the material.

CDR3 length: 16 amino acids. The ends lost 4 bases at V and 3 bases at J; junction bases unmatched: 11. Germline CDR1 is SGDLS and CDR2 is YYNGEE. Original processing methods: Estimated nucleated cell counts came from reference gene primer amplification. Sequencing used immunoSEQ multiplex PCR; TCRdb keeps in-frame clones, though not all of them. The V and J calls and clone size were taken over from that table, and D and trimming were inferred from the DNA. The sample lists some 250,000 clones; over 75% were seen once. Those who participated ranged in age from roughly 18 to 90 years and resided in about 24 US areas.

The V call is TRBV9, the J call TRBJ2-7; 9 bases agree with TRBD1. The receptor was derived from a woman between 50 and 59 years old who had recovered from COVID-19. Sample: PBMCs or T cells enriched from blood (not recorded which). CDR3 protein: CASSPSPGTGFYEQYF. The DNA for the CDR3 is TGTGCCAGCAGCCCGTCCCCCGGGACAGGGTTCTACGAGCAGTACTTC.